This T cell receptor (beta chain) was recorded in a study of blood T cell repertoires in COVID-19. Study background: Specimens from acute and convalescent COVID-19 originated in the United States, Italy and Spain. Nucleic acid was either cDNA or gDNA, and it came from T cells, B-cell-depleted T cells, or PBMCs.

Assay: immunoSEQ multiplex PCR; the TCRdb copy retains only in-frame clones and omits some. The top ten clones hold approximately 6.9% of a sample with over 70,000 clones, 75% to 85% of them seen once. The length of the CDR3 is 12 residues. Trimming removed 3 bases at V and 4 bases at J, with 10 bases between. The germline V gene has CDR1 GTSNPN and CDR2 SVGIG (reference sequence). The sequencing input was peripheral blood. V and J are TRBV30 and TRBJ2-7; possible D gene TRBD2, 6 bases. The receptor was isolated from a man under 40 with COVID-19, enrolled during active disease. For the CDR3, the DNA is TGTGCCTGGAGCCGGGACTTGTACGAGCAGTACTTC. Its protein product is CAWSRDLYEQYF. Based on the CDR3 plus reference TRBV30 and TRBJ2-7, the full variable domain is SQTIHQWPATLVQPVGSPLSLECTVEGTSNPNLYWYRQAAGRGLQLLFYSVGIGQISSEVPQNLSASRPQDRQFILSSKKLLLSDSGFYLCAWSRDLYEQYFGPGTRLTVT.